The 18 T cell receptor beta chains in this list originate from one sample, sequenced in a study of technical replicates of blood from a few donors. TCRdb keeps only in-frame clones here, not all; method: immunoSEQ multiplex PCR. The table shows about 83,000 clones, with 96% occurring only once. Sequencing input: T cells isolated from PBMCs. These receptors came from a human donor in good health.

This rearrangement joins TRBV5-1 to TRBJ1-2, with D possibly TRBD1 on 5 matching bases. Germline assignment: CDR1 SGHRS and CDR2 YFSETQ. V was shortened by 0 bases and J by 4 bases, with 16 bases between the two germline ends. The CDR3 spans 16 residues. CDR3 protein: CASSLEAGVRGYGYTF. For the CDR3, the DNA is TGCGCCAGCAGCTTGGAGGCGGGGGTGCGGGGCTATGGCTACACCTTC. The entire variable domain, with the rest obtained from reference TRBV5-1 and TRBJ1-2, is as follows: KAGVTQTPRYLIKTRGQQVTLSCSPISGHRSVSWYQQTPGQGLQFLFEYFSETQRNKGNFPGRFSGRQFSNSRSEMNVSTLELGDSALYLCASSLEAGVRGYGYTFGSGTRLTVV.

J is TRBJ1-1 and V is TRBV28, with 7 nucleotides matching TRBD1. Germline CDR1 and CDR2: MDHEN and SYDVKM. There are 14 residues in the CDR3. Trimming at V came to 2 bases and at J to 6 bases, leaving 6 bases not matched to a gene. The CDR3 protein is CASSLDREGAEAFF. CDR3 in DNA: TGTGCCAGCAGTTTAGACAGGGAAGGGGCTGAAGCTTTCTTT.

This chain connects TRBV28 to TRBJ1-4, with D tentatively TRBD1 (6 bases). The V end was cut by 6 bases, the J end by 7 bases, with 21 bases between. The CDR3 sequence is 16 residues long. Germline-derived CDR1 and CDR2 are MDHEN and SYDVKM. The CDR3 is CASSLAPQGPIEKLFF. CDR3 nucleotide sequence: TGTGCCAGCAGCCTAGCCCCTCAGGGGCCAATTGAAAAACTGTTTTTT.

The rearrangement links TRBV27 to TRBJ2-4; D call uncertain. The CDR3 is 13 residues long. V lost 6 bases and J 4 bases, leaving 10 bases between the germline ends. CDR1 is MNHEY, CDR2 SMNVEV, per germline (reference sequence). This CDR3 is CASRENGKNIQYF. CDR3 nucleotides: TGTGCCAGCAGAGAGAACGGGAAAAACATTCAGTACTTC.

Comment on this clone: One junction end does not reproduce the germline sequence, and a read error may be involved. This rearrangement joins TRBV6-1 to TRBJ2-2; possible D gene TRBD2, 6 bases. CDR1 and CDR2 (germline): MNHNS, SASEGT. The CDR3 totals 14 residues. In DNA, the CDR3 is TGTGCCAGCGTTCTAGGCGGGAACCCCGGGGAGCTGTTTTTT. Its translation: CASVLGGNPGELFF.

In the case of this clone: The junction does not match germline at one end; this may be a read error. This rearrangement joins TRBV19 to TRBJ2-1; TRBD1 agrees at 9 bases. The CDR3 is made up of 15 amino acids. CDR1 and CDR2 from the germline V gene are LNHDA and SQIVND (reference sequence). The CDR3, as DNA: TGTGCCAGTAGGATAGGGACAGGGAACCCCAATGAGCAGTTCTTC. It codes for CASRIGTGNPNEQFF.

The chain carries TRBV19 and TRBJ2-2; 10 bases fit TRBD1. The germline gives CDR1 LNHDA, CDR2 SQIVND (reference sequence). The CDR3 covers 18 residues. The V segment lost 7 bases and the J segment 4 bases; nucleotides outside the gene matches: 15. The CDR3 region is CASKFGTGAFVSTGELFF. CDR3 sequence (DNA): TGTGCCAGTAAATTCGGGACAGGGGCCTTTGTAAGCACCGGGGAGCTGTTTTTT. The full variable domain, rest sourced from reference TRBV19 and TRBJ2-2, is DGGITQSPKYLFRKEGQNVTLSCEQNLNHDAMYWYRQDPGQGLRLIYYSQIVNDFQKGDIAEGYSVSREKKESFPLTVTSAQKNPTAFYLCASKFGTGAFVSTGELFFGEGSRLTVL.

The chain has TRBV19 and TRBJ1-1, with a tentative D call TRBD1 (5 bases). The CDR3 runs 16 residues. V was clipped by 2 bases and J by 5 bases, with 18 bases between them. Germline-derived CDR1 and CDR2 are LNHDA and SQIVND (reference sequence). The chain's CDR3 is CASSIRGEIARTEAFF. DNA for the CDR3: TGTGCCAGTAGTATAAGGGGCGAAATAGCTCGGACTGAAGCTTTCTTT.

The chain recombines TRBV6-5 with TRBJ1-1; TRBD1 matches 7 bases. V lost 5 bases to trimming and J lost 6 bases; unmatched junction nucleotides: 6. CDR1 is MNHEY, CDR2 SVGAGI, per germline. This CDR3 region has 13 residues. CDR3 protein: CASSHGQDSEAFF. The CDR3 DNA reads TGTGCCAGCAGTCATGGACAGGACTCTGAAGCTTTCTTT.

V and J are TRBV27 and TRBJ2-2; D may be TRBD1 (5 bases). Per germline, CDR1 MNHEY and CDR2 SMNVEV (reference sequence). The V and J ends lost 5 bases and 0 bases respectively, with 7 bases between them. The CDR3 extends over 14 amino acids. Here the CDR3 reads CASSETANTGELFF. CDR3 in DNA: TGTGCCAGCAGTGAGACAGCGAACACCGGGGAGCTGTTTTTT.

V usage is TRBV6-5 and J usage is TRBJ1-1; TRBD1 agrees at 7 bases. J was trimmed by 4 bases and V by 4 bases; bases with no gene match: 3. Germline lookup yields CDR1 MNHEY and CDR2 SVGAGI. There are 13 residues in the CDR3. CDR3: CASSSYRGTEAFF. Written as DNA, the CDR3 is TGTGCCAGCAGTTCATACAGGGGCACTGAAGCTTTCTTT.

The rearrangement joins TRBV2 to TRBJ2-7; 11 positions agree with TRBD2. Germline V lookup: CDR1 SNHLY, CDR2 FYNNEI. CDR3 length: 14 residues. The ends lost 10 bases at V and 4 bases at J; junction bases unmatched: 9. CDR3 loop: CATLILAGVYEQYF. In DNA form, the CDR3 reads TGTGCCACCCTAATACTAGCGGGAGTTTACGAGCAGTACTTC.

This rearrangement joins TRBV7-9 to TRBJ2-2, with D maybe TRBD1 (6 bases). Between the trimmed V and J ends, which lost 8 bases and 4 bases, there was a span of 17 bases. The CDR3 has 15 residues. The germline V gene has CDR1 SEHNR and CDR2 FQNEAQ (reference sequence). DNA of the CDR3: TGTGCCAGCGGCCGAAGGACAGAACCCACCGGGGAGCTGTTTTTT. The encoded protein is CASGRRTEPTGELFF. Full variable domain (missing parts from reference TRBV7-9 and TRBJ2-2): DTGVSQNPRHKITKRGQNVTFRCDPISEHNRLYWYRQTLGQGPEFLTYFQNEAQLEKSRLLSDRFSAERPKGSFSTLEIQRTEQGDSAMYLCASGRRTEPTGELFFGEGSRLTVL.

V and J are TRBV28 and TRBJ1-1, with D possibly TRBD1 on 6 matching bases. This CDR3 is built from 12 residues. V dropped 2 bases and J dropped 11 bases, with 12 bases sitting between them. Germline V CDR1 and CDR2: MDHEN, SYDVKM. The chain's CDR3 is CASSLGEGVAFF. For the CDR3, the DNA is TGTGCCAGCAGTTTAGGCGAGGGGGTCGCTTTCTTT.

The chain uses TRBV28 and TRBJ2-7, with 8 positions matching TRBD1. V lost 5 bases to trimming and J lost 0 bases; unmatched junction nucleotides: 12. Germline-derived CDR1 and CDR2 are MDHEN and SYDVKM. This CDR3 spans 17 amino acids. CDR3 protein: CASSPRTTGASSYEQYF. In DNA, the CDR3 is TGTGCCAGCAGTCCCCGAACGACAGGGGCCTCCTCCTACGAGCAGTACTTC.

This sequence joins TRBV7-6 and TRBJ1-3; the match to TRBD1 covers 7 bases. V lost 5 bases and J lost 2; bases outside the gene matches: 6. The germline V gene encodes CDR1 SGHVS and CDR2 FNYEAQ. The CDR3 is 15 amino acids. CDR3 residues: CASSPTGEAGNTIYF. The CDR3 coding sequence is TGTGCCAGCAGCCCTACAGGGGAAGCTGGAAACACCATATATTTT.

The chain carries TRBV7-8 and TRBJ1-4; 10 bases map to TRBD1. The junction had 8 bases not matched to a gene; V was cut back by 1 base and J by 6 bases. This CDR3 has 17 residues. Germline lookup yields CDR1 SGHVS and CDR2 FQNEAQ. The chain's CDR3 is CASSLVGGQGIYEKLFF. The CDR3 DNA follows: TGTGCCAGCAGCTTAGTTGGGGGACAGGGGATATATGAAAAACTGTTTTTT.

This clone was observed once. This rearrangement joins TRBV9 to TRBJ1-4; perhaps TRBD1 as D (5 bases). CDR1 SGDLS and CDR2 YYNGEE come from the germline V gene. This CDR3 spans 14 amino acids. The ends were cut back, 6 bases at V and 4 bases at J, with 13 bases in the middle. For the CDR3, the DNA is TGTGCCAGCACCCAGACAGCTAATAATGAAAAACTGTTTTTT. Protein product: CASTQTANNEKLFF.